This T cell receptor beta chain was retrieved from a study of shared clonotypes between healthy human individuals (dated by TCRdb to 2018 to 2020). Broadly, across the study: The cohort comprised two women and a few men aged 18 to 49 years. Blood TCR repertoires of 5 or 6 healthy adults were deeply sequenced to estimate repertoire size and the extent of clonotype sharing between individuals. Between about 0.9 and 9 billion PBMCs per donor were obtained by leukapheresis. Different laboratories and diverse techniques were used to prepare libraries and sequence TCR repertoires, to increase sequencing depth and limit assay-specific biases. For each donor, CD4 naive and CD4 memory were each run on three plates, CD8 naive on two plates, and CD8 memory on one plate.

TCR CDR3 regions were amplified from genomic DNA by multiplex PCR using the deep immunoSEQ assay. Extracted genomic DNA from each cell subset was distributed evenly across all wells of several immunoSEQ 96-well plates, and each plate was treated as a replicate. For sorted subsets, roughly 190 ng of genomic DNA, equivalent to about 30,000 T cell genomes, went into each replicate PCR. Purified libraries were quantified with a Qubit 3.0 fluorometer, sized on a Bioanalyzer 2100, and re-quantified with the KAPA Library Quantification kit. Every immunoSEQ 96-well plate was sequenced on a separate single-read 150-cycle Illumina NextSeq 550 flow cell. Regarding the original processing steps: Because only junctional sequences without quality scores were contained in the immunoSEQ output, filtering matching that applied to full-length reads could not be performed. Sequences were annotated with PyIR, a Python wrapper for IgBLAST v1.9, using IMGT germline references to assign V/J genes and CDR3. Any read was removed if the V/J assignment was weak (E-value above 1e-6), the CDR3 was missing, or the read contained stop codons, out-of-frame junctions, or ambiguous translated residues. A V3J clonotype was defined by an identical inferred V gene, J gene, and CDR3 amino acid sequence. To compute the percentage overlap between repertoires, the number of shared unique clonotypes was divided by the size of the smaller repertoire. RTK rarefaction, the Chao1 estimator, and Recon v2.1 estimates of unobserved clonotypes were used to assess repertoire richness. Generation probabilities were computed with OLGA for all TCRbeta clonotypes obtained by the gDNA method from four donors. TCRdb retrieved this table from immuneACCESS and kept in-frame rearrangements only. Not all clones are present; in checked studies, unresolved V genes account for under half, and no reason is known for the remainder. V and J calls and clone size are given by that table; D and trimming were obtained from the DNA. The sample table lists 300,000 to 350,000 clones, more than 60% of them with a count of one. About 10% of the sample comes from the top ten.

Remarks on this clone: What this receptor recognizes is not known. The input lacks base qualities; no much larger clone sits a single base away.

Beyond this particular receptor, the publication reports: Because the study included only a small number of donors, the genetic and exposure-history diversity represented was limited. Naive subsets generally had larger estimated clonotype richness than memory subsets did. Even with the large sequencing depth, rarefaction of the sorted-subset datasets indicated that sequencing was incomplete. Pairwise subsampling indicated that sequencing depth was expected to affect the degree of clonotype sharing among donors. Higher generation probabilities were observed for clonotypes shared by all four sorted-subset donors than for non-shared clonotypes. When a few donors were compared, the shared fraction of clonotypes was approximately 5% for naive CD4, about 4% for naive CD8, 2.3% for memory CD4, and roughly 0.4% for memory CD8. Sampling was limited to blood, and TCR repertoires in tissue likely differ from TCR repertoires in blood.

The donors were healthy, HIV-negative adults with no recently reported acute infections or vaccinations. Every donor was a Caucasian adult living in Nashville, Tennessee, USA. CD4+ T cells were enriched through magnetic negative selection, after which naive cells were positively selected on CD45RA and the remaining negative fraction served as the memory subset. Blood was obtained by leukapheresis, after which PBMCs were separated by Ficoll-Histopaque density gradient centrifugation and cryopreserved in liquid nitrogen vapor phase. Analytical flow cytometry was used to check the purity and quantity of every magnetically sorted T cell population. From each sorted fraction, genomic DNA was isolated and quantified by UV absorbance on a Nanodrop 2000c. The receptor comes from a man aged 25 to 45 in good health. Sequenced material: memory CD4+ T cells sorted from blood. The cell subset or site label, read with the paper, signifies: CD45RA-negative fraction.

The nucleotides read TGTGCCAGCAGCCTCGGGGGGAGCTCTGGGGCCAACGTCCTGACTTTC. This translates into CASSLGGSSGANVLTF. The V and J genes are TRBV5-5 and TRBJ2-6; TRBD2 lines up with 7 middle nucleotides. CDR1 and CDR2, looked up from the germline V gene (reference sequence), are SGHKS and YYEKEE. V loses 4 bases at its end and J loses 0 bases; junction bases beyond the gene matches: 4. Measured from the cysteine to the phenylalanine, the CDR3 is 16 residues long. The read is trimmed to its CDR3 DNA, 48 bases read in frame from base 1.